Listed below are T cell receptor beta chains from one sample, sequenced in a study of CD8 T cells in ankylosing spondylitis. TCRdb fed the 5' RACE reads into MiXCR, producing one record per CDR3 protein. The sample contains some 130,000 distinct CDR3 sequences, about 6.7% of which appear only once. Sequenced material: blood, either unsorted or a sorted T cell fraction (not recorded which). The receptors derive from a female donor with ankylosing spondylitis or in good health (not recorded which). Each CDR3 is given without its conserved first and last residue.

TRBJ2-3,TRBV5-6,ASSSGTVGLSDTQY
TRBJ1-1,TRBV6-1,ASSELGKNTEAF
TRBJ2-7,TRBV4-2,ASSQEEGSYEQY
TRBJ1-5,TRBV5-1,ASSLVGRVDQPQH
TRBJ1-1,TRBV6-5,ASSYSWAGGVNTEAF
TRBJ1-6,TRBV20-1,SARNRGQSYNSPLH
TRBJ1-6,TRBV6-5,ASSYGGRGTPYSPLH
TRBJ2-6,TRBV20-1,SARLNSGANVLT
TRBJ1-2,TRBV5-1,ASSHEGTPGKSYT
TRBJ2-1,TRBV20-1,SATSRDWINEQF
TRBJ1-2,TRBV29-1,SVETTNYGYT
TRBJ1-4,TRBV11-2,ASSSEGPFRATNEKLF
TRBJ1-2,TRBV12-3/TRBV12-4,ASRRQGRHGYT
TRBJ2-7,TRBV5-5,ASSLVWTGRYEQY
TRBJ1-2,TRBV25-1,ASRGNTGFPGVYGYT
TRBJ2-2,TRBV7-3,ASSLGGGGELF
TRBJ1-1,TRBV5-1,ASSLDMGVPEAF
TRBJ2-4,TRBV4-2,ASSQEVLGAGAKNIQY
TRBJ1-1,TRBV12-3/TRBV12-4,ASSSQSTRGTEAF
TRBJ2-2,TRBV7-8,ASSFSTPFGLF
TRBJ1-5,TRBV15,ATSRPRTGHQPQH
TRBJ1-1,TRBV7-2,ASSLGTGEWTEAF
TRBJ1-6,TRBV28,ASSLSAYNSPLH
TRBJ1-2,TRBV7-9,ASSLRDRPSGGYT